This T cell receptor beta chain is drawn from a study of blood T cells in healthy people across ages. General study findings and limits: Per million T cells, TCR beta diversity dropped roughly linearly as age increased. Diversity figures based on one million T cells were deemed too low.

Together with a sample-barcoded 5' primer, a J-beta primer mix was included in a second PCR lasting about 6 to 12 cycles. TCRdb analysed the 5' RACE reads with MiXCR anew, one entry per CDR3 protein. This sample has 600,000 or so distinct CDR3 sequences; roughly 43% occur once, and the top ten carry roughly 24%. All donors came from Russia, were Caucasian and healthy, and spanned ages roughly 6 to 95. A remark on this clonotype: Its antigen is not known.

CDR1 is MNHEY, CDR2 SMNVEV, per germline (reference sequence). CDR3 length equals 14 residues. The V gene end was trimmed by 1 base and the J gene end by 13 bases; junction bases not matched to a gene: 7. The TCR was taken from a man older than 75 in good health. The specimen was blood. This chain uses TRBV27 with TRBJ2-1; 10 positions agree with TRBD2. CDR3 DNA: TGTGCCAGCAGTTTATGGACTAGCGGCGAGACCCAGTTCTTC. Protein product: CASSLWTSGETQFF.